These 15 T cell receptor beta chains share one sample of origin, sequenced in a study of cytomegalovirus exposure and HLA in healthy donors. Vbeta (60) and Jbeta (13) primers were used in the PCR. Some clones are missing from TCRdb's copy, which holds only in-frame ones; the method was immunoSEQ multiplex PCR. The sample lists roughly 230,000 clones, about nine tenths occurring once. Sequencing was performed on PBMCs. The receptors come from a girl aged 2 to 10 in good health and CMV-seronegative.

This chain uses TRBV10-1 with TRBJ2-3; D not resolved. The CDR3 has 14 residues. V was cut by 3 bases and J by 3 bases, with 10 bases left in between. Germline CDR1 is WNHNN and CDR2 is SYGVQD (reference sequence). CDR3 sequence (DNA): TGCGCCAGCAGTGATGCCAGAAATACAGATACGCAGTATTTT. Translating it yields CASSDARNTDTQYF.

V is TRBV5-1 and J is TRBJ2-5; 16 bases agree with TRBD2. The CDR3 is 18 residues long. CDR1 SGHRS and CDR2 YFSETQ come from the germline V gene. With 4 bases clipped from V and 5 bases from J, the junction kept 11 bases outside the gene matches. CDR3 in DNA: TGCGCCAGCAGCGAGGGACTAGCGGGGGGGACCGGAGGGGAGACCCAGTACTTC. Amino acids: CASSEGLAGGTGGETQYF.

The chain combines TRBV30 with TRBJ2-5; 10 bases are a match to TRBD2. CDR3 size: 15 residues. The V segment lost 1 base and the J segment 5 bases; nucleotides outside the gene matches: 7. Germline V lookup: CDR1 GTSNPN, CDR2 SVGIG (reference sequence). CDR3 protein: CAWSAGGLARETQYF. CDR3 nucleotide sequence: TGTGCCTGGAGTGCGGGGGGACTAGCGCGCGAGACCCAGTACTTC.

The chain links TRBV30 to TRBJ2-7, with D perhaps TRBD2 (6 bases). From germline, CDR1 is GTSNPN and CDR2 SVGIG (reference sequence). The length of the CDR3 is 11 residues. With 5 bases removed from V and 2 bases from J, the gap between germline ends came to 7 bases. CDR3 sequence: CAWGGAYEQYF. CDR3 coding DNA: TGTGCCTGGGGAGGGGCCTACGAGCAGTACTTC.

The J gene is TRBJ2-7, the V gene TRBV9, with D possibly matching TRBD2 (7 bases). Germline lookup yields CDR1 SGDLS and CDR2 YYNGEE. Trimming shortened V by 0 bases and J by 6 bases, and 10 bases separated the two germline ends. The CDR3 is made up of 13 amino acids. CDR3 coding DNA: TGTGCCAGCAGCGTAGAGGGGGGGCGCGAGCAGTACTTC. Protein: CASSVEGGREQYF.

V usage is TRBV28 and J usage is TRBJ1-1; D uncertain. This CDR3 is 12 amino acids long. Per germline, CDR1 MDHEN and CDR2 SYDVKM. V gave up 7 bases and J gave up 2 bases, with 8 bases separating them. The CDR3 protein is CASTLTNTEAFF. The CDR3, as DNA: TGTGCCAGCACTTTGACAAACACTGAAGCTTTCTTT.

The gene calls are TRBV29-1 and TRBJ2-3; a possible D gene is TRBD2 (5 bases). With 6 bases removed from V and 0 bases from J, the gap between germline ends came to 13 bases. This CDR3 comprises 14 residues. Germline V lookup: CDR1 SQVTM, CDR2 ANQGSEA. Written as DNA, the CDR3 is TGCAGCGTCCTACTAGTGGCAAGCACAGATACGCAGTATTTT. Translated: CSVLLVASTDTQYF.

This chain links TRBV10-2 with TRBJ1-1; 10 bases agree with TRBD1. The CDR3 has 17 residues. Germline values: CDR1 WSHSY, CDR2 SAAADI. After removal of 1 base from V and 6 bases from J, the junction contained 11 bases not matched to a gene. The CDR3 reads CASSEFPGQGWSAEAFF. DNA for the CDR3: TGCGCCAGCAGTGAGTTCCCGGGACAGGGGTGGTCGGCTGAAGCTTTCTTT.

CDR3 nucleotide sequence: TGTGCCAGCAGCTGGAGACTAGCGGGGGTCGGGGAGACCCAGTACTTC. Protein sequence: CASSWRLAGVGETQYF. The chain links TRBV13 to TRBJ2-5; 12 bases are a match to TRBD2. The CDR3 length is 16 residues. The J segment lost 5 bases and the V segment lost 4 bases, leaving 8 bases of the junction unmatched. The germline V gene has CDR1 PRHDT and CDR2 FYEKMQ (reference sequence).

The J gene is TRBJ1-2, the V gene TRBV6-6; 9 bases are shared with TRBD1. CDR1 and CDR2 from the germline V gene are MNHNY and SVGAGI (reference sequence). The V gene end was trimmed by 0 bases and the J gene end by 8 bases; junction bases not matched to a gene: 10. CDR3 length: 16 amino acids. The CDR3 is CASSYSMYRQGDGYTF. The CDR3 DNA reads as TGTGCCAGCAGTTACTCGATGTATAGACAGGGGGACGGCTACACCTTC.

CDR3 residues: CASSAGQGTTDYGYTF. The CDR3 DNA follows: TGTGCCAGCAGTGCGGGACAGGGGACTACTGACTATGGCTACACCTTC. This chain connects TRBV2 to TRBJ1-2; TRBD1 matches at 10 bases. This CDR3 has 16 amino acids. Losses at the gene ends were 4 bases for V and 3 bases for J; bases not matched to a gene: 8. The V gene's germline CDR1 is SNHLY and CDR2 FYNNEI.

The CDR3 region is CASSLGASGSTYEQYF. CDR3 nucleotides: TGTGCCAGCAGCTTGGGGGCTAGCGGGTCTACCTACGAGCAGTACTTC. The J gene is TRBJ2-5, the V gene TRBV5-4, with 8 bases aligning to TRBD2. The DNA end is more similar to TRBJ2-7, so the J call may be wrong. The CDR3 consists of 16 residues. Germline V gives CDR1 SGHNT, CDR2 YYREEE (reference sequence).

The chain has TRBV6-5 and TRBJ1-2; TRBD1 matches at 7 bases. The CDR3 contains 16 residues. Germline V gene lookup returns CDR1 MNHEY and CDR2 SVGAGI. The V gene end was trimmed by 1 base and the J gene end by 8 bases; junction bases not matched to a gene: 13. The CDR3 loop reads CASSYLGSGGRGGYTF. CDR3 DNA: TGTGCCAGCAGTTACTTAGGGTCAGGGGGTAGAGGAGGCTACACCTTC.

The chain is built from TRBV5-1 and TRBJ2-7, with 9 bases lining up with TRBD1. CDR3 length equals 15 residues. V lost 4 bases to trimming and J lost 2 bases; unmatched junction nucleotides: 7. CDR1 is SGHRS, CDR2 YFSETQ, per germline. Written as DNA, the CDR3 is TGCGCCAGCAGCCCCGGACAGGGGAGTCCCTACGAGCAGTACTTC. It specifies CASSPGQGSPYEQYF. The variable domain in full, with the rest retrieved from reference TRBV5-1 and TRBJ2-7, is KAGVTQTPRYLIKTRGQQVTLSCSPISGHRSVSWYQQTPGQGLQFLFEYFSETQRNKGNFPGRFSGRQFSNSRSEMNVSTLELGDSALYLCASSPGQGSPYEQYFGPGTRLTVT.

The genes are TRBV5-5 and TRBJ2-2; D is possibly TRBD2 (5 bases). V was cut by 3 bases and J by 3 bases, with 15 bases left in between. This CDR3 spans 16 amino acids. CDR1 and CDR2 from the germline V gene are SGHKS and YYEKEE (reference sequence). CDR3 protein: CASSSQGLSDTGELFF. CDR3 DNA sequence: TGTGCCAGCAGCTCCCAAGGACTCTCCGACACCGGGGAGCTGTTTTTT.